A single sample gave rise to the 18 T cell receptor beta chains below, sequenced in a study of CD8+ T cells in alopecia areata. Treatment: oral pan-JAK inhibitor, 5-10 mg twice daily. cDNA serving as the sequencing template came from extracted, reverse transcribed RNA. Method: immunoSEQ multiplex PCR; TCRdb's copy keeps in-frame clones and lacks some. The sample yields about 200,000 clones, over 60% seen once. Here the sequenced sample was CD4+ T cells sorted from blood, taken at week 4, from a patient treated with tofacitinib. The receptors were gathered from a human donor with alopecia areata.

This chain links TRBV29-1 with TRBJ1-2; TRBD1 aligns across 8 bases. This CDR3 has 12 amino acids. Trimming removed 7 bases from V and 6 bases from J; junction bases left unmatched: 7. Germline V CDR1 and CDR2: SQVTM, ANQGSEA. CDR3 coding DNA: TGCAGCGGACTACAGGGGGTCAATGGCTACACCTTC. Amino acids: CSGLQGVNGYTF.

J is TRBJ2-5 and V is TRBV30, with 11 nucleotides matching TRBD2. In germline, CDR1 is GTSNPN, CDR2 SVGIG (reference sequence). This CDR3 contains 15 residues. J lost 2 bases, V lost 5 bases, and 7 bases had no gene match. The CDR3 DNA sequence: TGTGCCTGGGGTACAGGGACTAGCGGACAAGAGACCCAGTACTTC. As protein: CAWGTGTSGQETQYF.

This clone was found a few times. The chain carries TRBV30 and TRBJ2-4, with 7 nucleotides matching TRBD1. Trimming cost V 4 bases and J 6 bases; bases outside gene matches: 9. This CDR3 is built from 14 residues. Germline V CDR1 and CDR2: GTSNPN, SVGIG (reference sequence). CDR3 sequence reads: CAWTTPGQTNIQYF. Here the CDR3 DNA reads TGTGCCTGGACGACACCGGGACAGACAAACATTCAGTACTTC.

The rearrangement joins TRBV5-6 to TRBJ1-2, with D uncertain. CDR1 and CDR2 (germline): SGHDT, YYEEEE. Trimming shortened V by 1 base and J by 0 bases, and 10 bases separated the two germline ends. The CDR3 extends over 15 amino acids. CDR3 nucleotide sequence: TGTGCCAGCAGCTTGTGGCGGCAGACTAACTATGGCTACACCTTC. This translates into CASSLWRQTNYGYTF.

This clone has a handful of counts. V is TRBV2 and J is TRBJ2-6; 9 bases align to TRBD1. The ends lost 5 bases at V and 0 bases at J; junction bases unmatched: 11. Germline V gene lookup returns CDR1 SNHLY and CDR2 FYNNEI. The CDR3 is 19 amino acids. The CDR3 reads CASSLDRGLLSSGANVLTF. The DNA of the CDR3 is TGTGCCAGCAGTCTGGACAGGGGCCTCTTGAGCTCTGGGGCCAACGTCCTGACTTTC.

The CDR3 reads CASRSGGTDTQYF. As DNA, the CDR3 is TGCGCCAGCAGAAGCGGAGGCACAGATACGCAGTATTTT. The chain uses TRBV5-1 and TRBJ2-3; possible D gene TRBD2, 5 bases. Germline V lookup: CDR1 SGHRS, CDR2 YFSETQ. V was trimmed by 5 bases and J by 1 base, leaving 8 bases between them. There are 13 residues in the CDR3.

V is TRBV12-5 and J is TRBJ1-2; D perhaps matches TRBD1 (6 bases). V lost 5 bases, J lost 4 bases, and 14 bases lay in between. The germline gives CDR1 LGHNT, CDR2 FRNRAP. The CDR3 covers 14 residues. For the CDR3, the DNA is TGTGCTAGTGGTGCCCCCCGGACAGCCTATGGCTACACCTTC. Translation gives CASGAPRTAYGYTF.

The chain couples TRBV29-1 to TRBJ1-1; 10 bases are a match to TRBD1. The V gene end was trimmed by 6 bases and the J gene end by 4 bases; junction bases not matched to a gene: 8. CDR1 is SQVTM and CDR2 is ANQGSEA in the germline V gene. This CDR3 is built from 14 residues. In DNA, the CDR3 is TGCAGCGTCAAACCGCGACAGGGGGCCACTGAAGCTTTCTTT. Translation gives CSVKPRQGATEAFF.

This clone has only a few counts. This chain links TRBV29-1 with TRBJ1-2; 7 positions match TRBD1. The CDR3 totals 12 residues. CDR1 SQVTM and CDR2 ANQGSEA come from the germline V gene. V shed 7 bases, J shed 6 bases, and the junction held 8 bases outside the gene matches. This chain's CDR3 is CSALTGLDGYTF. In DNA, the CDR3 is TGCAGCGCCCTGACAGGGCTCGATGGCTACACCTTC.

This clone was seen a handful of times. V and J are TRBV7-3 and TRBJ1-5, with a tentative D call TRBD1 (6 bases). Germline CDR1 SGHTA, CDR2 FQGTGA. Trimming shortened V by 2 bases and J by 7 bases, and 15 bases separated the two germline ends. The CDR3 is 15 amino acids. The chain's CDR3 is CASSLVGGPGQPQHF. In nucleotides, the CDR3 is TGTGCCAGCAGCTTAGTAGGGGGGCCAGGGCAGCCCCAGCATTTT.

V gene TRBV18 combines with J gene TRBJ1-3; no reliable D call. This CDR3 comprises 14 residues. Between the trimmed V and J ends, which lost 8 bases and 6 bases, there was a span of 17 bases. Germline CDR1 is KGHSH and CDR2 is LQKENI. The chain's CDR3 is CASQPVGVENTIYF. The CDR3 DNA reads TGTGCCAGCCAACCCGTGGGAGTTGAAAACACCATATATTTT.

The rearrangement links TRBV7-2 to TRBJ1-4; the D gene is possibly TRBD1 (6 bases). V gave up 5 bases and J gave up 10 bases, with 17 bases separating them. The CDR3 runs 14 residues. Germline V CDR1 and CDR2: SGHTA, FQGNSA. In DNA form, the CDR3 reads TGTGCCAGCAGCCCTCCCCGGTCCAGGGGAAAACTGTTTTTT. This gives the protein CASSPPRSRGKLFF.

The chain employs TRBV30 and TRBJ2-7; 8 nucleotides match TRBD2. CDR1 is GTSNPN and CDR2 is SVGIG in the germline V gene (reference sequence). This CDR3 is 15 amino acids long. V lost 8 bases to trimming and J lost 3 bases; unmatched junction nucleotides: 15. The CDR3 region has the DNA TGTGCCCTCCTACGGAGCGGGGGATCACGCTACGAGCAGTACTTC. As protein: CALLRSGGSRYEQYF.

This CDR3 is CASRIGQGANTGELFF. The CDR3 nucleotides read TGCGCCAGCCGTATTGGACAGGGGGCTAACACCGGGGAGCTGTTTTTT. The chain employs TRBV5-1 and TRBJ2-2, with TRBD1 matching 11 bases. V gave up 7 bases and J gave up 2 bases; unmatched junction bases: 7. This CDR3 spans 16 amino acids. CDR1 is SGHRS, CDR2 YFSETQ, per germline.

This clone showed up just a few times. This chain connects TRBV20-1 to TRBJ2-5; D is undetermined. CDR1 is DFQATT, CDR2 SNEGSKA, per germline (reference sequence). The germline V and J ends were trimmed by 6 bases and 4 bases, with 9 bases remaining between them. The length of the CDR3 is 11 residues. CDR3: CSATPPETQYF. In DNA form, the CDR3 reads TGCAGTGCGACGCCTCCAGAGACCCAGTACTTC.

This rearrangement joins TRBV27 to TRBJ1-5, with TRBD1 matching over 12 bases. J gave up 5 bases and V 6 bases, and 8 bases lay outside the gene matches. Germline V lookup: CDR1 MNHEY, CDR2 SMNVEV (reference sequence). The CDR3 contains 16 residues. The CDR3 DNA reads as TGTGCCAGCAGGTCTGGGACAGGGGGCTTTTATCAGCCCCAGCATTTT. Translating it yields CASRSGTGGFYQPQHF.

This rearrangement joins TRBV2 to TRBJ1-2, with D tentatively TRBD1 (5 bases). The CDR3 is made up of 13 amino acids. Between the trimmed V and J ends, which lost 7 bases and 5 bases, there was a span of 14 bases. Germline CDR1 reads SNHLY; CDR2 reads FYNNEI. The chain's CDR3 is CASTEGREYGYTF. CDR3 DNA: TGTGCCAGCACCGAGGGCAGGGAGTATGGCTACACCTTC.

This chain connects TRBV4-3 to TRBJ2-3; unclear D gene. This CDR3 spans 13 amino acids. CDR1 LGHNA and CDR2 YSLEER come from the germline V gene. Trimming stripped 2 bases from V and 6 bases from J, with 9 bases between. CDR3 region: CASSQKPEDTQYF. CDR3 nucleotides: TGCGCCAGCAGCCAAAAACCAGAGGATACGCAGTATTTT.